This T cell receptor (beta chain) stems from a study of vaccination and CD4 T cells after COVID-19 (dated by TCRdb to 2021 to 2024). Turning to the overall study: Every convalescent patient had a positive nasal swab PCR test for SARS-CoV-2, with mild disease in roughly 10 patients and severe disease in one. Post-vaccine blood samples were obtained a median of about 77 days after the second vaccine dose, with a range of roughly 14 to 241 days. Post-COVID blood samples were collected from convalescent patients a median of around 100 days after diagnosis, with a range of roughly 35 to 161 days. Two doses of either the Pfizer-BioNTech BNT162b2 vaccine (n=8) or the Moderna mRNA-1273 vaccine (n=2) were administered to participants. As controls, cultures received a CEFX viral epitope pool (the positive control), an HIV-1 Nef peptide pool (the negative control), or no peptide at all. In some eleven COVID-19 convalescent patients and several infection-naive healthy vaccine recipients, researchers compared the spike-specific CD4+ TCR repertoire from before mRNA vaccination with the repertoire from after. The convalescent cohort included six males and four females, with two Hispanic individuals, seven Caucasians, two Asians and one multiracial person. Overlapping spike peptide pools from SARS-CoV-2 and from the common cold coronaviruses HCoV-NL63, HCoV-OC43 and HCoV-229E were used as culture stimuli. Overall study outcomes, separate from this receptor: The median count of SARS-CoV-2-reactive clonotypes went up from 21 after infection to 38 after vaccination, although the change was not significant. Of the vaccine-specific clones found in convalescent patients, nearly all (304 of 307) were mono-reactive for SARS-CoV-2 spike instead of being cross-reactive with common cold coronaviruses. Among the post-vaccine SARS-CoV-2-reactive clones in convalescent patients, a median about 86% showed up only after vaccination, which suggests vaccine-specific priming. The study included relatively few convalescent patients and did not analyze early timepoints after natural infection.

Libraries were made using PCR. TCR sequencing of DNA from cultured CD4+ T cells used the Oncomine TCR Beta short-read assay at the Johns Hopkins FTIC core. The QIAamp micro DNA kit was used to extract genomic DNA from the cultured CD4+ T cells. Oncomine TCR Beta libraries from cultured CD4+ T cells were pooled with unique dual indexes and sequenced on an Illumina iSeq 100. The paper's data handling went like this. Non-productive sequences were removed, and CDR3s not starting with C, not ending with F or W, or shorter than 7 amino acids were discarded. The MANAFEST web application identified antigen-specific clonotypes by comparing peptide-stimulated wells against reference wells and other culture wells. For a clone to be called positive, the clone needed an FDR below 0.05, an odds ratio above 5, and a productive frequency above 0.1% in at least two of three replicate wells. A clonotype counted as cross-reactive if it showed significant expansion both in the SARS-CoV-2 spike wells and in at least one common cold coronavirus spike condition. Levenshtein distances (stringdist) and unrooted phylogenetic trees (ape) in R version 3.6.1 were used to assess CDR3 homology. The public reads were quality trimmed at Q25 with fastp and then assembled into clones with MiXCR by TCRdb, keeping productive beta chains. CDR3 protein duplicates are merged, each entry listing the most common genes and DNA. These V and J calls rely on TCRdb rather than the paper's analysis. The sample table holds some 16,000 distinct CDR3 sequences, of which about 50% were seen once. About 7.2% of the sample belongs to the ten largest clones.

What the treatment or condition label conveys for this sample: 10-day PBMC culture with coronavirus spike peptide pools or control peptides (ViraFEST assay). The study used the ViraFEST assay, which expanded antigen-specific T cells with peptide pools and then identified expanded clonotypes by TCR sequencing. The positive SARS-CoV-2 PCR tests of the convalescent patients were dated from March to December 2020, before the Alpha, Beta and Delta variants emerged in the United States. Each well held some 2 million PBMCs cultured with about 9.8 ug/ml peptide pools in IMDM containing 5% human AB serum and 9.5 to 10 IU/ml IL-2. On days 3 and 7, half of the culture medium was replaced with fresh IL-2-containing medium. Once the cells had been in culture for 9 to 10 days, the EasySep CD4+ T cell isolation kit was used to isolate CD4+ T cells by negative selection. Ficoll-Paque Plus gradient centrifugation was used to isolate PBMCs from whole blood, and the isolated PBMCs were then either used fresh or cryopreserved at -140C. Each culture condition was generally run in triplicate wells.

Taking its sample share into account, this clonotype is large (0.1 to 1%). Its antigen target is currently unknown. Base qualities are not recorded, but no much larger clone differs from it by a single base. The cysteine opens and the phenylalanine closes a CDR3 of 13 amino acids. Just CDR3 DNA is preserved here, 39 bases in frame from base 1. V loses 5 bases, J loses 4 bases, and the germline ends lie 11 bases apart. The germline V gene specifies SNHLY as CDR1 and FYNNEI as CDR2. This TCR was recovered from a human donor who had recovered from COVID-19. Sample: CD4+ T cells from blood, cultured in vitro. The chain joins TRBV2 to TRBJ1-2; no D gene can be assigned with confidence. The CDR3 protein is CASSSLGFYGYTF. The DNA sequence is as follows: TGTGCCAGCAGTTCCTTGGGGTTCTATGGCTACACCTTC.